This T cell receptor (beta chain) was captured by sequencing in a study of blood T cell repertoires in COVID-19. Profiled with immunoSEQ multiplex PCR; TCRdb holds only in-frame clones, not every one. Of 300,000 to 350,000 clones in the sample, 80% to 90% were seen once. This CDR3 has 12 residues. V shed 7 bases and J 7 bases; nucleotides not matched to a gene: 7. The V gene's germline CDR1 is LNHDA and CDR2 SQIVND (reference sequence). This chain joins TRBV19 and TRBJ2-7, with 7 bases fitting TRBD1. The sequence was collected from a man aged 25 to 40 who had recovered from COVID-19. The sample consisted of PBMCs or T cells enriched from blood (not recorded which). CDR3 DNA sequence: TGTGCCAGTAAGGGGGACAGAAAGGAGCAGTACTTC. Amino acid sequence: CASKGDRKEQYF.